One sample yielded the 25 T cell receptor beta chains listed below, sequenced in a study of cytomegalovirus exposure and HLA in healthy donors. In the PCR, 60 Vbeta and 13 Jbeta primers were used. Method: immunoSEQ multiplex PCR; TCRdb's copy keeps in-frame clones and lacks some. The table lists 100,000 to 150,000 clones, around three quarters of them singletons. Sequencing input: PBMCs. Receptors originate from a woman aged 50 to 60 in good health and CMV-seronegative.

The V and J genes are TRBV4-3 and TRBJ2-1; 7 positions agree with TRBD2. V dropped 0 bases and J dropped 9; count of bases not matched to a gene: 5. Germline CDR1 and CDR2: LGHNA and YSLEER. This CDR3 region has 14 residues. In DNA, the CDR3 is TGCGCCAGCAGCCAAGACGGGGGGTTCGGTGAGCAGTTCTTC. It translates to CASSQDGGFGEQFF.

The chain has TRBV28 and TRBJ1-4; TRBD1 agrees at 8 bases. Trimming removed 5 bases from V and 8 bases from J; junction bases left unmatched: 10. This CDR3 comprises 15 residues. Germline V CDR1 and CDR2: MDHEN, SYDVKM. Here the CDR3 DNA reads TGTGCCAGCAGTGCCCCGACAGGGGTTGAGGAAAAACTGTTTTTT. Its protein product is CASSAPTGVEEKLFF.

Only one count was recorded for this clone. The chain employs TRBV5-1 and TRBJ1-1, with D possibly being TRBD1 (5 bases). Trimming removed 2 bases from V and 10 bases from J, with 15 bases in between. The germline gives CDR1 SGHRS, CDR2 YFSETQ. This CDR3 is 13 amino acids long. CDR3 nucleotide sequence: TGCGCCAGCAGCTTATCCAGGGATTCGGGAGCTTTCTTT. Translation: CASSLSRDSGAFF. The full variable domain, completed using reference TRBV5-1 and TRBJ1-1, is KAGVTQTPRYLIKTRGQQVTLSCSPISGHRSVSWYQQTPGQGLQFLFEYFSETQRNKGNFPGRFSGRQFSNSRSEMNVSTLELGDSALYLCASSLSRDSGAFFGQGTRLTVV.

The J gene is TRBJ2-7, the V gene TRBV25-1; TRBD1 aligns across 8 bases. The CDR3 extends over 14 amino acids. Germline V CDR1 and CDR2: MGHDK, SYGVNS. The trim removed 4 bases at V and 7 bases at J, leaving 9 bases unmatched. CDR3 sequence (DNA): TGTGCCAGCAGTGGCCTCACTACAGGGGGTGAGCAGTACTTC. It translates to CASSGLTTGGEQYF.

The chain couples TRBV28 to TRBJ2-2; no clear D. Trimming removed 7 bases at V and 0 bases at J, with 9 bases between. The CDR3 contains 14 residues. The germline V gene has CDR1 MDHEN and CDR2 SYDVKM. CDR3 sequence: CASMGTPNTGELFF. CDR3 coding DNA: TGTGCCAGCATGGGCACACCGAACACCGGGGAGCTGTTTTTT.

The V and J genes are TRBV10-3 and TRBJ2-7; 9 bases map to TRBD1. Per the germline V gene, CDR1 is ENHRY and CDR2 is SYGVKD. The length of the CDR3 is 15 residues. V lost 7 bases to trimming and J lost 7 bases; unmatched junction nucleotides: 14. CDR3 coding DNA: TGTGCCATCACCGATGAAAAACAGGGGGCGAGAGAGCAGTACTTC. Translated, it gives CAITDEKQGAREQYF.

The chain links TRBV30 to TRBJ1-1; weak D call: TRBD1 (6 bases). The CDR3 is 14 residues long. The V gene's germline CDR1 is GTSNPN and CDR2 SVGIG (reference sequence). The ends were cut back, 1 base at V and 5 bases at J, with 14 bases in the middle. This CDR3 reads CAWSAPRGDTEAFF. Here the CDR3 DNA reads TGTGCCTGGAGTGCCCCCAGGGGTGATACTGAAGCTTTCTTT.

The chain recombines TRBV27 with TRBJ2-7, with TRBD1 identical over 8 bases. V gave up 6 bases and J gave up 4 bases; unmatched junction bases: 8. CDR1 and CDR2 (germline): MNHEY, SMNVEV (reference sequence). CDR3 length: 14 residues. CDR3 loop: CASSPGQGGYEQYF. The CDR3 nucleotides are TGTGCCAGCAGCCCAGGACAGGGAGGATACGAGCAGTACTTC.

The rearrangement joins TRBV7-2 to TRBJ2-2; D perhaps matches TRBD2 (6 bases). Trimming pared 1 base from V and 2 bases from J, leaving 17 bases between. CDR3 length equals 18 residues. Germline CDR1 is SGHTA and CDR2 is FQGNSA. The CDR3, as DNA: TGTGCCAGCAGCTTAGATGTGGGGCTAGCGATAAACACCGGGGAGCTGTTTTTT. Translating gives CASSLDVGLAINTGELFF.

V gene TRBV27 combines with J gene TRBJ2-5, with D possibly being TRBD2 (5 bases). The J call may not be correct, given that the DNA end is closer to TRBJ2-7. CDR1 and CDR2 from the germline V gene are MNHEY and SMNVEV (reference sequence). This CDR3 has 13 residues. This CDR3 reads CASSLARSSEQYF. CDR3 coding DNA: TGTGCCAGCAGCTTAGCGAGAAGCAGCGAGCAGTACTTC.

The chain combines TRBV5-6 with TRBJ2-7; D is possibly TRBD1 (5 bases). This CDR3 is built from 14 residues. V gave up 0 bases and J gave up 4 bases, with 11 bases separating them. Germline CDR1 is SGHDT and CDR2 is YYEEEE. The CDR3 nucleotides are TGTGCCAGCAGCTTGGGCCAGGGCAGGTACGAGCAGTACTTC. Translated: CASSLGQGRYEQYF.

The genes are TRBV30 and TRBJ2-1, with 7 bases lining up with TRBD2. Germline loops: CDR1 GTSNPN, CDR2 SVGIG (reference sequence). This CDR3 is 14 amino acids long. J was trimmed by 7 bases and V by 1 base; bases with no gene match: 7. CDR3 sequence (DNA): TGTGCCTGGAGTGGGGAACCGGGAGGTAATGAGCAGTTCTTC. It codes for CAWSGEPGGNEQFF. Using reference TRBV30 and TRBJ2-1 for the parts outside the CDR3, the full variable domain is SQTIHQWPATLVQPVGSPLSLECTVEGTSNPNLYWYRQAAGRGLQLLFYSVGIGQISSEVPQNLSASRPQDRQFILSSKKLLLSDSGFYLCAWSGEPGGNEQFFGPGTRLTVL.

The rearrangement uses TRBV6-5 and TRBJ2-2; D not resolved. The length of the CDR3 is 14 residues. Looked up from germline, CDR1 is MNHEY and CDR2 is SVGAGI. V lost 3 bases to trimming and J lost 6 bases, with 11 bases between them. The CDR3: CASSYLQDPGELFF. CDR3 bases: TGTGCCAGCAGTTATCTCCAGGATCCCGGGGAGCTGTTTTTT.

The chain has TRBV11-2 and TRBJ2-7; 7 bases fit TRBD1. The CDR3 is 17 amino acids. V shed 1 base, J shed 3 bases, and the junction held 12 bases outside the gene matches. The germline V gene has CDR1 SGHAT and CDR2 FQNNGV. CDR3 sequence (DNA): TGTGCCAGCAGCTTAGGGTTTTTAGGACAGGACCACTACGAGCAGTACTTC. As protein: CASSLGFLGQDHYEQYF.

This clone was detected a few times. V is TRBV4-3 and J is TRBJ1-1; D uncertain. V was clipped by 1 base and J by 2 bases, with 8 bases between them. The germline gives CDR1 LGHNA, CDR2 YSLEER. This CDR3 has 14 residues. The CDR3 DNA sequence: TGCGCCAGCAGCCAAGTTCCCCCAAACACTGAAGCTTTCTTT. Residues: CASSQVPPNTEAFF.

This CDR3 reads CASRFNRGYQPQHF. DNA of the CDR3: TGTGCCAGCAGATTTAACAGGGGTTATCAGCCCCAGCATTTT. The V call is TRBV28, the J call TRBJ1-5; 7 bases are a match to TRBD1. The germline CDR1 and CDR2 sequences are MDHEN and SYDVKM. The CDR3 covers 14 residues. Trimming removed 6 bases from V and 5 bases from J; junction bases left unmatched: 7.

This clone was seen a few times. This rearrangement joins TRBV29-1 to TRBJ2-3; TRBD2 aligns across 9 bases. V was clipped by 6 bases and J by 3 bases; unmatched bases: 10. The CDR3 length is 15 residues. Germline V gene lookup returns CDR1 SQVTM and CDR2 ANQGSEA. For the CDR3, the DNA is TGCAGCGTAGGCTATAGCGGGAGCGGGACAGATACGCAGTATTTT. It yields the protein CSVGYSGSGTDTQYF.

This clone was seen more than once but under ten times. The chain employs TRBV6-5 and TRBJ1-5, with D perhaps matching TRBD1 (6 bases). This CDR3 contains 14 residues. V was pared by 7 bases and J by 3 bases, with 13 bases between. Germline V gives CDR1 MNHEY, CDR2 SVGAGI. The CDR3 loop is CASINREFNQPQHF. The CDR3 DNA reads as TGTGCCAGCATAAACAGGGAATTCAATCAGCCCCAGCATTTT.

Written as DNA, the CDR3 is TGTGCCAGCAGCTCAGGTACAGGGGGCGGCCTTTATAGCAATCAGCCCCAGCATTTT. It specifies CASSSGTGGGLYSNQPQHF. The V call is TRBV5-8, the J call TRBJ1-5; 9 nucleotides match TRBD1. V lost 3 bases to trimming and J lost 0 bases; unmatched junction nucleotides: 13. Germline assignment: CDR1 SGHTS and CDR2 YDEGEE. The CDR3 extends over 19 amino acids.

This rearrangement joins TRBV30 to TRBJ1-1; D remains ambiguous. CDR3 size: 14 residues. Trimming took 0 bases from V and 5 from J, leaving 13 bases between them. CDR1 is GTSNPN and CDR2 is SVGIG in the germline V gene (reference sequence). The CDR3 region has the DNA TGTGCCTGGAGTGTCAGCCAGGCTGTTACTGAAGCTTTCTTT. Translated: CAWSVSQAVTEAFF. The variable domain in full, with the rest retrieved from reference TRBV30 and TRBJ1-1, is SQTIHQWPATLVQPVGSPLSLECTVEGTSNPNLYWYRQAAGRGLQLLFYSVGIGQISSEVPQNLSASRPQDRQFILSSKKLLLSDSGFYLCAWSVSQAVTEAFFGQGTRLTVV.

This clone showed up just once. The rearrangement uses TRBV19 and TRBJ2-7; TRBD1 is a possible D gene (7 bases). Trimming removed 1 base at V and 0 bases at J, with 13 bases between. CDR3 length: 16 residues. Germline loops: CDR1 LNHDA, CDR2 SQIVND (reference sequence). The CDR3 loop reads CASSIGTGDSSYEQYF. In nucleotides, the CDR3 is TGTGCCAGTAGTATAGGTACGGGGGACAGCTCCTACGAGCAGTACTTC.

The rearrangement joins TRBV7-9 to TRBJ2-2; 7 nucleotides match TRBD1. CDR1 and CDR2 from the germline V gene are SEHNR and FQNEAQ (reference sequence). The V segment lost 5 bases and the J segment 1 base; nucleotides outside the gene matches: 7. The CDR3 totals 16 residues. The CDR3 DNA is TGTGCCAGCAGCAACACAGGGGCGGGGAACACCGGGGAGCTGTTTTTT. It is translated as CASSNTGAGNTGELFF.

This chain links TRBV14 with TRBJ2-4, with 7 nucleotides matching TRBD1. V was pared by 4 bases and J by 0 bases, with 12 bases of the junction left unmatched. The CDR3 length is 18 residues. CDR1 and CDR2 (germline): SGHDN, FVKESK. The CDR3 loop is CASSPLTGRGLAKNIQYF. The CDR3, as DNA: TGTGCCAGCAGCCCCCTGACGGGCAGGGGGTTAGCCAAAAACATTCAGTACTTC.

The chain uses TRBV28 and TRBJ2-7; 7 bases align to TRBD2. Unmatched junction bases numbered 7, after V lost 3 bases and J lost 2 bases. The germline V gene encodes CDR1 MDHEN and CDR2 SYDVKM. This CDR3 is built from 15 residues. CDR3 sequence: CASSLWSAGAYEQYF. The CDR3 coding sequence is TGTGCCAGCAGTTTGTGGTCCGCGGGAGCCTACGAGCAGTACTTC. Full variable domain (rest looked up from reference TRBV28 and TRBJ2-7): DVKVTQSSRYLVKRTGEKVFLECVQDMDHENMFWYRQDPGLGLRLIYFSYDVKMKEKGDIPEGYSVSREKKERFSLILESASTNQTSMYLCASSLWSAGAYEQYFGPGTRLTVT.

The rearrangement uses TRBV9 and TRBJ2-2; possibly TRBD1 for D (6 bases). Germline CDR1 reads SGDLS; CDR2 reads YYNGEE. The V end was cut by 0 bases, the J end by 6 bases, with 12 bases between. The CDR3 has 15 residues. In DNA, the CDR3 is TGTGCCAGCAGCGTAGATTTAGAGGGGGCCGGGGAGCTGTTTTTT. Translation: CASSVDLEGAGELFF.